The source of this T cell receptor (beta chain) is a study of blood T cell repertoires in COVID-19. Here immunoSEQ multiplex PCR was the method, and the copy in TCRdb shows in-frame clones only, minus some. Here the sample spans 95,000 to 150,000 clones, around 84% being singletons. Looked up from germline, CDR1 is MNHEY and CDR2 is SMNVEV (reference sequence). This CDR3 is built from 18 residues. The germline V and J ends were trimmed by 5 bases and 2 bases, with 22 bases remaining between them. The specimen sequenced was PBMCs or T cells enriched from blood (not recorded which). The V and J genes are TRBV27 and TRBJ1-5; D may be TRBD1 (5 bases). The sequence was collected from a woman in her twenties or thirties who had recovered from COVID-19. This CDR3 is CASSPRVRGSTGNQPQHF. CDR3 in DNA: TGTGCCAGCAGTCCACGGGTTAGGGGATCGACGGGCAATCAGCCCCAGCATTTT.